A selection of T cell receptor beta chains follows, all from one sample in a study of PD-1 blockade in classical Hodgkin lymphoma. Assay: immunoSEQ multiplex PCR; the TCRdb copy retains only in-frame clones and omits some. The top ten hold approximately 3% of the sample, which has 100,000 or so clones, approximately 90% seen once. The source material was peripheral blood mononuclear cells (PBMCs), sampled before the fourth cycle of nivolumab. The receptors originated from a human donor with classical Hodgkin lymphoma. Both conserved end residues are part of each CDR3. The D gene is left open where the match is weak. Rows may omit the clone size; those that give it use once, few, many or a size class.

d_call	v_call	cdr3_length	clone_size	j_call	cdr3_aa	cdr3_nt
NA	TRBV30	14	NA	TRBJ2-6	CAWSSGTGANVLTF	TGTGCCTGGAGTAGCGGCACTGGGGCCAACGTCCTGACTTTC
TRBD1	TRBV30	13	NA	TRBJ1-5	CAWDREGNQPQHF	TGTGCCTGGGACAGGGAAGGCAATCAGCCCCAGCATTTT
NA	TRBV5-1	16	once	TRBJ2-3	CASSPENRQGTDTQYF	TGCGCCAGCAGCCCAGAAAATAGACAGGGCACAGATACGCAGTATTTT
NA	TRBV27	15	NA	TRBJ1-6	CASSVLGGGNSPLHF	TGTGCCAGCAGTGTCCTTGGGGGAGGGAATTCACCCCTCCACTTT
NA	TRBV7-9	19	NA	TRBJ2-5	CASTLPMGSVKSPQETQYF	TGTGCCAGCACCCTCCCGATGGGCAGCGTAAAAAGTCCCCAAGAGACCCAGTACTTC
TRBD1	TRBV2	15	NA	TRBJ1-4	CASSPQGAGEEKLFF	TGTGCCAGCAGTCCACAGGGGGCTGGTGAGGAAAAACTGTTTTTT
NA	TRBV6-5	12	NA	TRBJ2-7	CASSESSYEQYF	TGTGCCAGCAGTGAATCGTCGTACGAGCAGTACTTC
TRBD2	TRBV18	16	NA	TRBJ2-5	CASSPTSGEPQETQYF	TGTGCCAGCTCACCGACTAGCGGGGAGCCACAAGAGACCCAGTACTTC
NA	TRBV4-3	14	once	TRBJ2-1	CASSQDSRYNEQFF	TGCGCCAGCAGTCAGGACAGTCGATACAATGAGCAGTTCTTC
NA	TRBV19	13	NA	TRBJ2-7	CASSIGPSYEQYF	TGTGCCAGTAGTATTGGGCCGAGCTACGAGCAGTACTTC
NA	TRBV6-1	13	NA	TRBJ2-2	CASIGRGGGELFF	TGTGCCAGCATAGGAAGGGGTGGGGGGGAGCTGTTTTTT
NA	TRBV28	21	NA	TRBJ1-5	CASSLNSQSSALEYSNQPQHF	TGTGCCAGCAGTTTAAACAGCCAGAGCTCGGCGCTTGAATATAGCAATCAGCCCCAGCATTTT
TRBD2	TRBV6-1	13	NA	TRBJ2-3	CASTGGLVDTQYF	TGTGCCAGCACGGGGGGGCTGGTAGATACGCAGTATTTT
TRBD1	TRBV5-1	17	NA	TRBJ2-2	CASSAYLRDSNTGELFF	TGCGCCAGCAGCGCCTACCTCCGGGACAGTAACACCGGGGAGCTGTTTTTT
NA	TRBV27	16	NA	TRBJ2-1	CASSFSRVGSYNEQFF	TGTGCCAGCAGTTTTTCAAGGGTAGGCTCCTACAATGAGCAGTTCTTC
NA	TRBV30	14	NA	TRBJ1-5	CAWSWSGSNQPQHF	TGTGCCTGGAGTTGGTCAGGTAGCAATCAGCCCCAGCATTTT
TRBD2	TRBV19	15	few	TRBJ2-6	CASSIREGGANVLTF	TGTGCCAGTAGTATTAGGGAGGGCGGGGCCAACGTCCTGACTTTC
NA	TRBV19	14	NA	TRBJ1-2	CASSSGRRLYGYTF	TGTGCCAGTAGCTCAGGACGGAGACTCTATGGCTACACCTTC
NA	TRBV9	13	NA	TRBJ1-1	CASSLEGNTEAFF	TGTGCCAGCAGCCTAGAGGGGAACACTGAAGCTTTCTTT
NA	TRBV11-3	16	NA	TRBJ2-7	CASSLDGRDGAYEQYF	TGTGCCAGCAGCTTAGATGGCAGGGATGGAGCCTACGAGCAGTACTTC
NA	TRBV7-2	15	NA	TRBJ1-2	CASSWAADYNYGYTF	TGTGCCAGCAGCTGGGCGGCAGATTATAACTATGGCTACACCTTC
NA	TRBV27	13	NA	TRBJ2-1	CASSLLTANEQFF	TGTGCCAGCAGCTTACTGACGGCCAATGAGCAGTTCTTC
NA	TRBV28	14	NA	TRBJ1-1	CASPPPGFVSEAFF	TGTGCCAGTCCCCCCCCGGGTTTCGTGTCTGAAGCTTTCTTT
TRBD1	TRBV19	14	NA	TRBJ1-2	CASGTGGTFYGYTF	TGTGCCAGTGGAACAGGGGGAACCTTTTATGGCTACACCTTC
TRBD2	TRBV5-1	16	NA	TRBJ2-5	CASSRVLAGGHETQYF	TGCGCCAGCAGCCGAGTGCTAGCGGGGGGGCACGAGACCCAGTACTTC
NA	TRBV5-5	15	NA	TRBJ2-3	CASRYQGGLTDTQYF	TGTGCCAGCAGGTACCAGGGAGGTCTCACAGATACGCAGTATTTT
NA	TRBV6-4	16	NA	TRBJ2-2	CASRPSGATNTGELFF	TGTGCCAGCAGGCCCTCCGGGGCCACGAACACCGGGGAGCTGTTTTTT
TRBD2	TRBV11-2	14	NA	TRBJ2-1	CASSLRGDEGEQFF	TGTGCCAGCAGCTTACGGGGGGACGAGGGTGAGCAGTTCTTC
NA	TRBV6-5	14	once	TRBJ1-4	CASSYSRGIEKLFF	TGTGCCAGCAGTTACTCGAGGGGTATCGAAAAACTGTTTTTT
NA	TRBV5-1	13	once	TRBJ2-5	CASRFFTQETQYF	TGCGCCAGCAGGTTTTTTACTCAAGAGACCCAGTACTTC
NA	TRBV5-5	11	NA	TRBJ1-2	CASSPGYGYTF	TGTGCCAGCAGCCCCGGGTATGGCTACACCTTC
NA	TRBV11-2	12	NA	TRBJ2-2	CASSPATGELFF	TGTGCCAGCAGCCCAGCCACCGGGGAGCTGTTTTTT
NA	TRBV7-6	14	NA	TRBJ2-5	CASSLLGTRETQYF	TGTGCCAGCAGCTTATTGGGCACCCGAGAGACCCAGTACTTC
NA	TRBV5-1	13	NA	TRBJ1-6	CASSLSVDSPLHF	TGCGCCAGCAGCTTGAGCGTCGATTCACCCCTCCACTTT
NA	TRBV7-8	15	NA	TRBJ1-5	CASSPGTDMVGPQHF	TGTGCCAGCAGCCCGGGGACGGACATGGTGGGGCCCCAGCATTTT
NA	TRBV5-4	15	NA	TRBJ2-6	CASSLGHSGANVLTF	TGTGCCAGCAGCTTGGGGCACTCTGGGGCCAACGTCCTGACTTTC
NA	TRBV11-1	16	once	TRBJ1-1	CASSPTGRLGGTEAFF	TGTGCCAGCAGCCCCACCGGGAGACTGGGGGGCACTGAAGCTTTCTTT
NA	TRBV4-2	13	NA	TRBJ2-5	CASSQVVGETQYF	TGTGCCAGCAGCCAAGTGGTGGGGGAGACCCAGTACTTC
NA	TRBV5-6	14	NA	TRBJ2-7	CASSLGQGKNEQYF	TGTGCCAGCAGCTTGGGTCAGGGGAAAAACGAGCAGTACTTC
NA	TRBV11-2	14	NA	TRBJ1-1	CASSSGTANTEAFF	TGTGCCAGCAGCTCCGGGACGGCGAACACTGAAGCTTTCTTT
TRBD1	TRBV5-1	14	NA	TRBJ1-2	CASSSGTGGDGYTF	TGCGCCAGCAGCTCCGGGACAGGGGGCGATGGCTACACCTTC
NA	TRBV6-1	13	NA	TRBJ2-7	CASRPGPIYEQYF	TGTGCCAGCAGGCCGGGACCGATCTACGAGCAGTACTTC
TRBD1	TRBV30	16	NA	TRBJ1-1	CAWIIGTGFHLLEAFF	TGTGCCTGGATCATCGGGACAGGTTTTCACTTGCTTGAAGCTTTCTTT
NA	TRBV6-5	13	NA	TRBJ2-7	CASSYGRNYEQYF	TGTGCCAGCAGTTATGGCAGGAACTACGAGCAGTACTTC